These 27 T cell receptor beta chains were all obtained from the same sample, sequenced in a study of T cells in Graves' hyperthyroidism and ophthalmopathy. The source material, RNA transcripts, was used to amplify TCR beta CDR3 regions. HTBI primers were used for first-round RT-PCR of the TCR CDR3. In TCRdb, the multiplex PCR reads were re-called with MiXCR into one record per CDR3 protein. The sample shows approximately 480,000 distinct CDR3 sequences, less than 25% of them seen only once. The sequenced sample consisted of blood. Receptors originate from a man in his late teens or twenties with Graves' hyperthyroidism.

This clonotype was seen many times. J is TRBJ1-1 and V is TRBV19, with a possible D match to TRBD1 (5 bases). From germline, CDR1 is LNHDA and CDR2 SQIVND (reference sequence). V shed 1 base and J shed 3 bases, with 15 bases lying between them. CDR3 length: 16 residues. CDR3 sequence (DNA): TGTGCCAGTAGTATAGCGGGTGACAGAACCTACACTGAAGCTTTCTTT. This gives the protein CASSIAGDRTYTEAFF.

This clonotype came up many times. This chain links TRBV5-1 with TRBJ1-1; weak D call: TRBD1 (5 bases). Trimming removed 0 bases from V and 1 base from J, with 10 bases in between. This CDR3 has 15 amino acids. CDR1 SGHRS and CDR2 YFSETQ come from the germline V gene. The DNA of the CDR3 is TGCGCCAGCAGCTTGGGTGCAGGGCCGAACACTGAAGCTTTCTTT. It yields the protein CASSLGAGPNTEAFF.

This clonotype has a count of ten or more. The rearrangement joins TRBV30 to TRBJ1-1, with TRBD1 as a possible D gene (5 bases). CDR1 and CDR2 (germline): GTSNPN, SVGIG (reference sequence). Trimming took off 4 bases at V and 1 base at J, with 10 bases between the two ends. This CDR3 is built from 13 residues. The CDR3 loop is CAWTRGRNTEAFF. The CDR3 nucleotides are TGTGCCTGGACTCGGGGCAGGAACACTGAAGCTTTCTTT. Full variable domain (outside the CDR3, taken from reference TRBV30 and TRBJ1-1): SQTIHQWPATLVQPVGSPLSLECTVEGTSNPNLYWYRQAAGRGLQLLFYSVGIGQISSEVPQNLSASRPQDRQFILSSKKLLLSDSGFYLCAWTRGRNTEAFFGQGTRLTVV.

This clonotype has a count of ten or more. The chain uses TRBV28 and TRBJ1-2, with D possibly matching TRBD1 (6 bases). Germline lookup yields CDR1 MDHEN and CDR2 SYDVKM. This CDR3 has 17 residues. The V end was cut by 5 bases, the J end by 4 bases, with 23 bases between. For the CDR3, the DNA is TGTGCCAGCAGTACCCCCCGTGGACAGTTGTCGAGCTATGGCTACACCTTC. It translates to CASSTPRGQLSSYGYTF.

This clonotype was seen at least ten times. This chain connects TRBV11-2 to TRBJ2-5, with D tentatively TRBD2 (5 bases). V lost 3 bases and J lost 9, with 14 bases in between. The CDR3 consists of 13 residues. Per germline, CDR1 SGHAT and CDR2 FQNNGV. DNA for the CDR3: TGTGCCAGCAGCTTTGTGGGAGATGGGGCCCAGTACTTC. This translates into CASSFVGDGAQYF.

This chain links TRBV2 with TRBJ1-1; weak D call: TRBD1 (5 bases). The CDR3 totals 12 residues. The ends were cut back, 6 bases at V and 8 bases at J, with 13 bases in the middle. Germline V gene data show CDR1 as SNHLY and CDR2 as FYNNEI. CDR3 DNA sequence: TGTGCCAGCAGACTGGGGCCAGGAGAAGCTTTCTTT. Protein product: CASRLGPGEAFF. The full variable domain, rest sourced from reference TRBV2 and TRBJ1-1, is EPEVTQTPSHQVTQMGQEVILRCVPISNHLYFYWYRQILGQKVEFLVSFYNNEISEKSEIFDDQFSVERPDGSNFTLKIRSTKLEDSAMYFCASRLGPGEAFFGQGTRLTVV.

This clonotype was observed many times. The CDR3 nucleotides read TGTGCCAGCAGTTCCCTAGGGTGGGCACAAGAGACCCAGTACTTC. It specifies CASSSLGWAQETQYF. J is TRBJ2-5 and V is TRBV6-5, with D unclear. Germline lookup yields CDR1 MNHEY and CDR2 SVGAGI. The CDR3 is 15 amino acids. Trimming took 4 bases from V and 2 from J, leaving 14 bases between them.

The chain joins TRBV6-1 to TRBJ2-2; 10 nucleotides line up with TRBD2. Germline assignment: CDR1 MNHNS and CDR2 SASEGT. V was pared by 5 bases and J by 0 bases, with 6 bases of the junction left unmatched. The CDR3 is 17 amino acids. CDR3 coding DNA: TGTGCCAGCAGTCCGGGACTAGCGCCTCCGAACACCGGGGAGCTGTTTTTT. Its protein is CASSPGLAPPNTGELFF.

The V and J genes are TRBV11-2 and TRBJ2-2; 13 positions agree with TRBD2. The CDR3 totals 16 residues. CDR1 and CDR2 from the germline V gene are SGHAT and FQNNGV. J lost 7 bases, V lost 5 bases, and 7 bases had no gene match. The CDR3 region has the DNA TGTGCCAGCAGCCCCACTAGCGGGGGGGCGTACGGGGAGCTGTTTTTT. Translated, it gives CASSPTSGGAYGELFF.

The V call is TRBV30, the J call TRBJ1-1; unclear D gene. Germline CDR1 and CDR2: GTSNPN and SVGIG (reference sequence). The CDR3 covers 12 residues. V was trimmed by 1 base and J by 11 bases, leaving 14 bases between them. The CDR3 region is CAWSEEGPGAFF. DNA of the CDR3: TGTGCCTGGAGTGAAGAGGGCCCCGGGGCTTTCTTT.

The CDR3 here is CASTSSPNTEAFF. The DNA for the CDR3 is TGTGCCAGCACTTCCAGTCCGAACACTGAAGCTTTCTTT. V gene TRBV3-1 combines with J gene TRBJ1-1, with D uncertain. CDR1 and CDR2 from the germline V gene are LGHDT and YNNKEL (reference sequence). V gave up 7 bases and J gave up 1 base, with 10 bases separating them. The CDR3 extends over 13 amino acids.

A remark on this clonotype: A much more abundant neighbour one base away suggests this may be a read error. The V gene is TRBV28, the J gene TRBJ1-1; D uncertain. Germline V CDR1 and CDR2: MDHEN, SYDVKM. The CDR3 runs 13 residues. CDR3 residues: CGSIKSGGLEAFF. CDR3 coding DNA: TGTGGCAGCATAAAATCGGGCGGACTTGAAGCTTTCTTT.

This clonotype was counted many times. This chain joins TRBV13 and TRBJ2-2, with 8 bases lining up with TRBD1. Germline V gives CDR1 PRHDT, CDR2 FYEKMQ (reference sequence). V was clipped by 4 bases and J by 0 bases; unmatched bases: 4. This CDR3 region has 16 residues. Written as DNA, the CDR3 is TGTGCCAGCAGCTCCCTGGACAGGGCGAACACCGGGGAGCTGTTTTTT. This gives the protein CASSSLDRANTGELFF.

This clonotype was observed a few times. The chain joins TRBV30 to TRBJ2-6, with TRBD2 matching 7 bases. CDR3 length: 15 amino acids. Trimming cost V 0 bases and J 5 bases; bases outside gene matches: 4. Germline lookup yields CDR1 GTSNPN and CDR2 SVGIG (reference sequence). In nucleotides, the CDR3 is TGTGCCTGGAGTGTGGGGGGGTCCCGGGCCAACGTCCTGACTTTC. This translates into CAWSVGGSRANVLTF.

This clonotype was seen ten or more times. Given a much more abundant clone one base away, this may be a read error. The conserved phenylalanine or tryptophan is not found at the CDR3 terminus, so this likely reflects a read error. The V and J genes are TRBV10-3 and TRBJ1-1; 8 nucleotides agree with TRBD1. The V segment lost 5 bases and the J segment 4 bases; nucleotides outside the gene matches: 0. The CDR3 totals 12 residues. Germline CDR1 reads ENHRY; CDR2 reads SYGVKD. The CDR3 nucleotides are TGTGCCATCAGTACAGGGGGCACTGAAGCTTTCCTT. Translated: CAISTGGTEAFL.

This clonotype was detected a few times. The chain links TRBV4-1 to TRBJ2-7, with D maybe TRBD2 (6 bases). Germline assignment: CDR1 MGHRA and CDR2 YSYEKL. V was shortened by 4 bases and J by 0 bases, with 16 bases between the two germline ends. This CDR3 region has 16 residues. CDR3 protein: CASSPGPSGPSYEQYF. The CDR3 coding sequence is TGCGCCAGCAGCCCGGGGCCCAGCGGGCCCTCCTACGAGCAGTACTTC.

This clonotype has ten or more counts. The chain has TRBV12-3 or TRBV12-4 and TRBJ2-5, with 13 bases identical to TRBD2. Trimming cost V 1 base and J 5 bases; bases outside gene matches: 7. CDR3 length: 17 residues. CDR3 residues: CASSLELAGGARETQYF. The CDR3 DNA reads TGTGCCAGCAGTTTAGAACTAGCGGGGGGGGCCAGGGAGACCCAGTACTTC.

Written as DNA, the CDR3 is TGCGCCAGCAGCCGCCCAAATGGGGGGAGCAATCAGCCCCAGCATTTT. Protein product: CASSRPNGGSNQPQHF. The V call is TRBV4-1, the J call TRBJ1-5; D perhaps matches TRBD1 (5 bases). The V end was cut by 4 bases, the J end by 1 base, with 14 bases between. Germline V lookup: CDR1 MGHRA, CDR2 YSYEKL. The CDR3 totals 16 residues.

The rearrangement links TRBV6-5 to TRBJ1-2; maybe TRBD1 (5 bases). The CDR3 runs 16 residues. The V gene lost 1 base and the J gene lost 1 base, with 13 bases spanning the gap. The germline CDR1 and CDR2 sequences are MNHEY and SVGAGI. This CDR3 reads CASSYFPGGFNYGYTF. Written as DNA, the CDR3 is TGTGCCAGCAGTTACTTCCCGGGGGGATTTAACTATGGCTACACCTTC.

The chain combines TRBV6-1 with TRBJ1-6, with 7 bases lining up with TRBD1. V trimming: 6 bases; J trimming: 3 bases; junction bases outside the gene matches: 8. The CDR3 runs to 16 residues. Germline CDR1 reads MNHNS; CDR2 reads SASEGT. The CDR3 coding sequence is TGTGCCAGCAGGGAACAGGGGCCCGACTATAATTCACCCCTCCACTTT. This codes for CASREQGPDYNSPLHF.

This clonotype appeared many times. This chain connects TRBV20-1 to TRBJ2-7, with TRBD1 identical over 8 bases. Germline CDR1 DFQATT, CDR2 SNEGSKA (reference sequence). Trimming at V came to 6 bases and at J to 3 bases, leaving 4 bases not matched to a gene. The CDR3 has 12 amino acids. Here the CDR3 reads CSAQGTGYEQYF. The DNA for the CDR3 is TGCAGTGCCCAGGGGACAGGCTACGAGCAGTACTTC.

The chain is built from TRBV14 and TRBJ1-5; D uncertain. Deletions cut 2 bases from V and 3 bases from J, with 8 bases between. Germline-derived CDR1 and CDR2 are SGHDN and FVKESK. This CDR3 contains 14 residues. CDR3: CASSQPGPNQPQHF. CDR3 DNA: TGTGCCAGCAGCCAACCCGGGCCCAATCAGCCCCAGCATTTT. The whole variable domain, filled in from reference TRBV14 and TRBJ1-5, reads EAGVTQFPSHSVIEKGQTVTLRCDPISGHDNLYWYRRVMGKEIKFLLHFVKESKQDESGMPNNRFLAERTGGTYSTLKVQPAELEDSGVYFCASSQPGPNQPQHFGDGTRLSIL.

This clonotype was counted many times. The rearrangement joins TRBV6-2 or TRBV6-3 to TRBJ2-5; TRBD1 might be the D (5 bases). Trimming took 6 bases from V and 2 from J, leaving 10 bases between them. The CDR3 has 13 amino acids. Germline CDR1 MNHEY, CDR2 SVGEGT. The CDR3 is CASSEQEQETQYF. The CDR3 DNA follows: TGTGCCAGCAGCGAACAGGAACAAGAGACCCAGTACTTC.

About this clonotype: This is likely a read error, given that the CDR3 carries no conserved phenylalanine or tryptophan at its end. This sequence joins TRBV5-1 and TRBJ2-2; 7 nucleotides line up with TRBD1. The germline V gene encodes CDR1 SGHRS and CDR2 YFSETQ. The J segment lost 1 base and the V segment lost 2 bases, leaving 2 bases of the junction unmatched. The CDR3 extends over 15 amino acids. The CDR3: CASSFSGGNTGELFL. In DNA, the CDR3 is TGCGCCAGCAGCTTTTCAGGGGGGAACACCGGGGAGCTGTTTTTG.

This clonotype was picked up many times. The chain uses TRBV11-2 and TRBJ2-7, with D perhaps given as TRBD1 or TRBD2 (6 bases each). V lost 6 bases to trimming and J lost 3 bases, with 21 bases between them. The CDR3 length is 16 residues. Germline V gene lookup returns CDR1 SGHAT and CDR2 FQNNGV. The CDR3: CASSQQGGGGIYEQYF. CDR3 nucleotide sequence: TGTGCCAGCAGTCAACAGGGCGGAGGGGGGATCTACGAGCAGTACTTC.

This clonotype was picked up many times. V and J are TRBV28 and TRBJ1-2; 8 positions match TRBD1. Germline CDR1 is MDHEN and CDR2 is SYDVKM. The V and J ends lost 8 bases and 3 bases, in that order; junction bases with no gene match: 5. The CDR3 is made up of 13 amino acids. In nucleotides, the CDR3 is TGTGCCAGCGCACAGGGGGGGTACTATGGCTACACCTTC. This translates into CASAQGGYYGYTF.

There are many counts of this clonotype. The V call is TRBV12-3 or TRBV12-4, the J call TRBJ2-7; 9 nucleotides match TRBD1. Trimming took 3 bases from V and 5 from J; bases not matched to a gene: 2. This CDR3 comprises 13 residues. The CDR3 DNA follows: TGTGCCAGCAGTTTTTGGGACAGGGACGAGCAGTACTTC. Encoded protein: CASSFWDRDEQYF.